This note documents a single T cell receptor (beta chain) sequence. Its antigen remains unidentified. No base quality information exists; no much larger clone differs at one position. The immunoSEQ Assay was the method used to sequence TCRbeta CDR3 regions. After extraction, genomic DNA underwent amplification by bias-controlled multiplex PCR, followed by high-throughput sequencing. The paper's data handling went like this. To quantify the absolute abundance of every unique TCRbeta CDR3 region, sequences were collapsed and filtered. T cell fraction was estimated by normalizing TCRbeta template counts to usable DNA, which was measured by amplifying reference genes present in all nucleated cells. Repertoire TCRs were annotated as SARS-CoV-2-specific when V gene, CDR3 amino acid sequence and J gene were exactly matched to a known reactive TCR set. The reference SARS-CoV-2 TCR set was obtained from MIRA and was filtered for enrichment in COVID-19-positive ImmuneCODE repertoires, whereby public or cross-reactive TCRs were removed. Using the MIRA antigens, annotated TCRs were further analysed by specific ORF or by position within an ORF. Breadth was defined as annotated unique rearrangements over total unique productive rearrangements; depth was the summed frequency of those rearrangements. Two-sided Wilcoxon rank-sum tests were used to compare TCR breadth between groups. The table was pulled from immuneACCESS by TCRdb, which kept in-frame rearrangements only. Such tables lose some clones; where checked, under half of the loss comes from unresolved V genes, and the rest has no known cause. The V and J calls and clone size come from that table; D and trimming were worked out from the DNA. In all, the sample holds hundreds of thousands of clones, and roughly 81% of those were seen once. Of the sample, around 3.3% is held by the ten largest clones.

This sample was taken from a study of Ad26.COV2.S vaccination and SARS-CoV-2 variants (dated by TCRdb to 2020 to 2023). Describing the broader study: Vaccine-arm donors were drawn from COV1001, a multicentre, randomized, double-blind, placebo-controlled phase I-IIa trial of Ad26.COV2.S in healthy adults. Ad26.COV2.S was given intramuscularly at 5x10^10 or 1x10^11 viral particles, as a single shot or as two shots 56 days apart. Participants in the trial were split at random into five groups of five each, receiving low-dose or high-dose Ad26.COV2.S once or twice, or else placebo on both occasions. TCRbeta repertoire sequencing was used to assess the specificity and breadth of SARS-CoV-2-reactive T cell receptors after Ad26.COV2.S vaccination. Investigators did not know the trial group allocation while performing experiments and assessing outcomes. The TCR-sequenced set comprised about 32 samples: approximately 20 Ad26.COV2.S vaccine recipients, 5 placebo recipients and 8 SARS-CoV-2 convalescent individuals. Overall study outcomes, separate from this receptor: Vaccine and placebo recipients had comparable non-spike TCR breadth, which fits with the vaccine containing only spike. The study lacked the statistical power to compare responses across vaccine doses or regimens. After vaccination, spike-specific CD8+ and CD4+ T cell responses were reported to show substantial breadth. The authors noted that total T cell responses may have been underestimated by the TCR breadth and depth analyses. Compared with placebo recipients, Ad26.COV2.S recipients showed higher spike-specific TCR breadth (P = 0.0014).

CDR1 and CDR2, per the germline V gene (reference sequence), are LGHDT and YNNKEL. The germline ends are 12 bases apart after V is trimmed by 3 bases and J by 6 bases. Counted from cysteine to phenylalanine, this CDR3 has 14 amino acids. Solely the CDR3 DNA is kept, with 42 bases framed from the first base. Explained via the paper, the treatment or condition label denotes: around 19 received Ad26.COV2.S at low or high dose, single or two shots; 5 received placebo; per-sample allocation not given. Repertoires of vaccine and placebo recipients were sequenced from samples collected on day 63 after the first injection. In Cohort 1b, about 27 adults aged 18-55 years were enrolled at a single site in Boston, USA, between 29 July and 7 August 2020. Ad26.COV2.S was a replication-incompetent adenovirus type 26 vector expressing a prefusion-stabilized SARS-CoV-2 spike protein from the original Wuhan strain.

The clonotype comes from a person aged 18-60 years who received the Ad26.COV2.S COVID-19 vaccine or a placebo. The chain uses TRBV3-1 (or the pseudogene TRBV3-2) and TRBJ2-1, with the D gene call left open. This sample comprised peripheral blood, obtained in a trial of Ad26.COV2.S vaccine versus placebo. CDR3 region: CASSQEHQVNEQFF. DNA sequence: TGTGCCAGCAGCCAGGAGCACCAGGTCAATGAGCAGTTCTTC.